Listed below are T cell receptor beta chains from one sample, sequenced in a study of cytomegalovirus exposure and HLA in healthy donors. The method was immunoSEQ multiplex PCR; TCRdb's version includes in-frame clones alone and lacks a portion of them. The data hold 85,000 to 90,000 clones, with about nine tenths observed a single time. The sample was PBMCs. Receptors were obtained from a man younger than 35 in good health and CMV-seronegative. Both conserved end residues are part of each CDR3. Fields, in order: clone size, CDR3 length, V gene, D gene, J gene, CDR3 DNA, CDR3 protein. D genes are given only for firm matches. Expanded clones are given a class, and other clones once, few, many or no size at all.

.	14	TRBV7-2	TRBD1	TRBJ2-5	TGTGCCAGCAGCTTAGGGACAGGGAAAGAGACCCAGTACTTC	CASSLGTGKETQYF
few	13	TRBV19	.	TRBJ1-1	TGTGCCAGTAAGGCAGGACATAACACTGAAGCTTTCTTT	CASKAGHNTEAFF
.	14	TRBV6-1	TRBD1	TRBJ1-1	TGTGCCAGCAGGCAGGACAGGGAGGTCACTGAAGCTTTCTTT	CASRQDREVTEAFF
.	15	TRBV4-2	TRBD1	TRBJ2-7	TGTGCCAGCAGCCAAGGAGACAGGGGACTCTGGGAGCAGTACTTC	CASSQGDRGLWEQYF
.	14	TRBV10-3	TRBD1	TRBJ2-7	TGTGCCATCAGTGAAGGGACAGGGATCCACGAGCAGTACTTC	CAISEGTGIHEQYF
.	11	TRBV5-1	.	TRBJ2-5	TGCGCCAGCAGCTTGGGGGCAGGGAAGTACTTC	CASSLGAGKYF
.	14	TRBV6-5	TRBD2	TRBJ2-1	TGTGCCAGCAGTTACGCGCTAGCGGCCAATGAGCAGTTCTTC	CASSYALAANEQFF
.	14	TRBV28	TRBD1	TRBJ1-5	TGTGCCAGCAGTTTAGGGACAGGGGGGCAGCCCCAGCATTTT	CASSLGTGGQPQHF
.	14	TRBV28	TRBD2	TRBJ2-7	TGTGCCAGCAACCCGGGACTAGCGGGAGACGAGCAGTACTTC	CASNPGLAGDEQYF
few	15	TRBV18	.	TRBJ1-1	TGTGCCAGCTCACCCAGGGACATCGCAAACACTGAAGCTTTCTTT	CASSPRDIANTEAFF
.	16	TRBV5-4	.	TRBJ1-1	TGTGCCAGCAGCTTCGGGGGTCCCGGGGTTAACACTGAAGCTTTCTTT	CASSFGGPGVNTEAFF
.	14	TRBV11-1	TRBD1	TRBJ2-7	TGTGCCAGCAGCCCGGGACAGGGGTACCACGAGCAGTACTTC	CASSPGQGYHEQYF
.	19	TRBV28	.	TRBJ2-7	TGTGCCAGCAGTTTACTCGGCGCGGGGGCAGGGCGAAGCTCCTACGAGCAGTACTTC	CASSLLGAGAGRSSYEQYF
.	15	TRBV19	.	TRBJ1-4	TGTGCCAGTAGTATCGGCGGACTAACTAATGAAAAACTGTTTTTT	CASSIGGLTNEKLFF
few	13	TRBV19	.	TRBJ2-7	TGTGCCAGTAGCCGCGGAGGAACCTACGAGCAGTACTTC	CASSRGGTYEQYF
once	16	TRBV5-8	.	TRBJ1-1	TGTGCCAGCAGCTTACAAGGAAACAGGGTTTTTTCTGAAGCTTTCTTT	CASSLQGNRVFSEAFF
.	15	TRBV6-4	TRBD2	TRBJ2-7	TGTGCCAGCAGGCCGACTAGCGGGAGTCCTAGCGAGCAGTACTTC	CASRPTSGSPSEQYF
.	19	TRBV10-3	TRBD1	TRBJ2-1	TGTGCCATCAGTGAGACATGGACAGGGGAAAAACTTGGCTACAATGAGCAGTTCTTC	CAISETWTGEKLGYNEQFF
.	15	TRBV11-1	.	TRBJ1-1	TGTGCCAGCAGCTTTAGGTTGGCAGGGGACACTGAAGCTTTCTTT	CASSFRLAGDTEAFF
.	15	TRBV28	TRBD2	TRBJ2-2	TGTGCCAGCAGTTCGGGACTAGTGGGAACCGGGGAGCTGTTTTTT	CASSSGLVGTGELFF
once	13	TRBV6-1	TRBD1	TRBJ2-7	TGTGCCAGCAACGAGGCAGGGGGCTACGAGCAGTACTTC	CASNEAGGYEQYF
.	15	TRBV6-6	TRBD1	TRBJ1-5	TGTGCCAGCACCTCAGGACAGGGGGAACGTCAGCCCCAGCATTTT	CASTSGQGERQPQHF
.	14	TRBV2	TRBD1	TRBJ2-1	TGTGCCAGCAGACGGACAGGGGCCTACAATGAGCAGTTCTTC	CASRRTGAYNEQFF
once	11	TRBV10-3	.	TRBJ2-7	TGTGCCATCAGTGACAGCTACGAGCAGTACTTC	CAISDSYEQYF
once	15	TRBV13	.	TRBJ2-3	TGTGCCAGCAGCTCCGGGAGGGGGCGCACAGATACGCAGTATTTT	CASSSGRGRTDTQYF
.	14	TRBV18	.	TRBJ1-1	TGTGCCAGCTCACCGGGACAACCGAACACTGAAGCTTTCTTT	CASSPGQPNTEAFF
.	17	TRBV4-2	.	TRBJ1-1	TGTGCCAGCAGCCAGTTAATGGGGGGGGATGGGAACACTGAAGCTTTCTTT	CASSQLMGGDGNTEAFF
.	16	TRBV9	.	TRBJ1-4	TGTGCCAGCAGCGGTTCCCCGGGAGGGGATAATGAAAAACTGTTTTTT	CASSGSPGGDNEKLFF
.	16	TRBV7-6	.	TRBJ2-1	TGTGCCAGCAGCTCGCTCATGGGCAGCCAGCTGCTTGAGCAGTTCTTC	CASSSLMGSQLLEQFF
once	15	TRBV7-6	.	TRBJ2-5	TGTGCCAGCAGCCCTTACTACGGCTCCCAAGAGACCCAGTACTTC	CASSPYYGSQETQYF
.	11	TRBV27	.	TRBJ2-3	TGTGCCAGCACCTTCCCAGATACGCAGTATTTT	CASTFPDTQYF
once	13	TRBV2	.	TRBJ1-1	TGTGCCAGCAGTGGGGACTCGTACACTGAAGCTTTCTTT	CASSGDSYTEAFF
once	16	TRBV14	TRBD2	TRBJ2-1	TGTGCCAGCAGCCACGGACTAGCGGGAGCATGGGGTGAGCAGTTCTTC	CASSHGLAGAWGEQFF
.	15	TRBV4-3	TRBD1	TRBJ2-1	TGCGCCAGCAGCCAAATCGGGACAGATTACAATGAGCAGTTCTTC	CASSQIGTDYNEQFF
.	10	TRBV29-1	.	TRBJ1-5	TGCAGCGTCCCGAATCAGCCCCAGCATTTT	CSVPNQPQHF
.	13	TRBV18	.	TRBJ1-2	TGTGCCAGCTCACCAGGCAGGGATGATGGCTACACCTTC	CASSPGRDDGYTF
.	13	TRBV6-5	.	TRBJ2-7	TGTGCCAGCAGCTTACAGGGTACCAACGAGCAGTACTTC	CASSLQGTNEQYF
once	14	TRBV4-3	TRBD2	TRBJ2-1	TGCGCCAGCAGCCGGGAGGGCTCCTACAATGAGCAGTTCTTC	CASSREGSYNEQFF
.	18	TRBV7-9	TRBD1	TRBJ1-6	TGTTCCAGCAACTCCATCGCCGGGACAGGGGGTGCTAATTCACCCCTCCACTTT	CSSNSIAGTGGANSPLHF
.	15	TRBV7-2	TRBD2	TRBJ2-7	TGTGCCAGCAGCTTAGCGGGAGGGAGCTCCTACGAGCAGTACTTC	CASSLAGGSSYEQYF
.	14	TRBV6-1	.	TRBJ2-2	TGTGCCAGCCGCCTCCGGGATTACACCGGGGAGCTGTTTTTT	CASRLRDYTGELFF
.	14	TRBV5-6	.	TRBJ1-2	TGTGCCAGCAGCCCTATCGAGGGAGTCTATGGCTACACCTTC	CASSPIEGVYGYTF
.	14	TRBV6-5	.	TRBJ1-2	TGTGCCAGCAGTTACTATCAGGGGTTGTATGGCTACACCTTC	CASSYYQGLYGYTF
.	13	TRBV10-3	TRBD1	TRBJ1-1	TGTGCCATTAGACAGGGAAGAAACACTGAAGCTTTCTTT	CAIRQGRNTEAFF
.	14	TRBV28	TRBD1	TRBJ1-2	TGTGCCAGCAGTTTACAGGAGGGGGCTGGAGGCTACACCTTC	CASSLQEGAGGYTF
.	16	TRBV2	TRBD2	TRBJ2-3	TGTGCCAGCAGTGGGGGTAGCGGGAGGGTGACAGATACGCAGTATTTT	CASSGGSGRVTDTQYF
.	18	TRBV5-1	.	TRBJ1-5	TGCGCCAGCAAAATAACGGGGGGCGGAGGGGGTTCCAATCAGCCCCAGCATTTT	CASKITGGGGGSNQPQHF
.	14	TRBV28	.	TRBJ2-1	TGTGCCAGCAGTCTAGCATCGGGCTACAATGAGCAGTTCTTC	CASSLASGYNEQFF
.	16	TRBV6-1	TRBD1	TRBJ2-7	TGTGCCAGCAGTGAAGCTGGACAGGGGACCCCCTACGAGCAGTACTTC	CASSEAGQGTPYEQYF
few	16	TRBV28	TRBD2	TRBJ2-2	TGTGCCAGCAGTAACGGGGGGGAGGGCCGCCCCGGGGAGCTGTTTTTT	CASSNGGEGRPGELFF
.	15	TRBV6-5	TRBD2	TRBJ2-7	TGTGCCAGCACACAACTAGCGGGAGGCTCCTACGAGCAGTACTTC	CASTQLAGGSYEQYF
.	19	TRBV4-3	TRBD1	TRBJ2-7	TGCGCCAGCAGCCAAACGACAGGGGGCTGGGGGAGTAACTCCTACGAGCAGTACTTC	CASSQTTGGWGSNSYEQYF
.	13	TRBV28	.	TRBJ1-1	TGTGCCAGCAATCAAAACAGGTACACTGAAGCTTTCTTT	CASNQNRYTEAFF
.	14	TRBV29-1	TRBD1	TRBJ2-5	TGCAGCGGCACGACAGGGTCCTTCCAAGAGACCCAGTACTTC	CSGTTGSFQETQYF
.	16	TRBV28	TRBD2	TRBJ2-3	TGTGCCAGCAGTCTCGAGCGGGAGGTCGGCACAGATACGCAGTATTTT	CASSLEREVGTDTQYF